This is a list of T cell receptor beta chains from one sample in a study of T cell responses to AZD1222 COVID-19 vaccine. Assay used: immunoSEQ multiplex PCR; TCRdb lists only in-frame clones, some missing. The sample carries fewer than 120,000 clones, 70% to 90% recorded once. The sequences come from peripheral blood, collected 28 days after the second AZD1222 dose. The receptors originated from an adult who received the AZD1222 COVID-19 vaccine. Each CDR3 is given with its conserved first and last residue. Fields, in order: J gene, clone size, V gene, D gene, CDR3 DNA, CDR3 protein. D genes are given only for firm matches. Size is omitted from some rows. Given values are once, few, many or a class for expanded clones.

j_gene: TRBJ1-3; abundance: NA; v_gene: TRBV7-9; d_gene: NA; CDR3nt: TGTGCCAGCAGGCGGGACGCGGGAGGAAACACCATATATTTT; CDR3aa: CASRRDAGGNTIYF
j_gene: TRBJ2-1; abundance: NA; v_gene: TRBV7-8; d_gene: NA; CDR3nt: TGTGCAACGTTAGAATGGGCTTCCTACAATGAGCAGTTCTTC; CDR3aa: CATLEWASYNEQFF
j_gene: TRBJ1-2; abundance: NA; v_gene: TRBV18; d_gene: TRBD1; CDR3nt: TGTGCCAGCTCACCACGTGCTGGACAGGACTATGGCTACACCTTC; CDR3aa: CASSPRAGQDYGYTF
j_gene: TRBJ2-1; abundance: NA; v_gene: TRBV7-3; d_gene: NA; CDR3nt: TGTGCCAGCAGCTTAATGCAAGGGGGCTACAATGAGCAGTTCTTC; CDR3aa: CASSLMQGGYNEQFF
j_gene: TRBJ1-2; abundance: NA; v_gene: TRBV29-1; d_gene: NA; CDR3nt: TGCAGCGTTGAGGGCAGGGACTATGGCTACACCTTC; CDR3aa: CSVEGRDYGYTF
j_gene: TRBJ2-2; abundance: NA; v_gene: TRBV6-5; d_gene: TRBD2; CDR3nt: TGTGCCAGCAGGACGGGACTAGCGGGGACCGGGGAGCTGTTTTTT; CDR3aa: CASRTGLAGTGELFF
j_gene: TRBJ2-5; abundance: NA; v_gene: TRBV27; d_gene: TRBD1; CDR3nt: TGTGCCAGCAGTCCCGGTGGATGGGGACAGCAAGAGACCCAGTACTTC; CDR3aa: CASSPGGWGQQETQYF
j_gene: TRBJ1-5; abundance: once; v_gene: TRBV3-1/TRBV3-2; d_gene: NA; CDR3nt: TGTGCCAGCAGCCAGTCGAGTGGCAATCAGCCCCAGCATTTT; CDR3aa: CASSQSSGNQPQHF
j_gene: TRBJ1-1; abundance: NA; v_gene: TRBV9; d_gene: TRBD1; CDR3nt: TGTGCCAGCAGCGTAGCCCCTGGGACAGCGCGAGCTGAAGCTTTCTTT; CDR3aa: CASSVAPGTARAEAFF
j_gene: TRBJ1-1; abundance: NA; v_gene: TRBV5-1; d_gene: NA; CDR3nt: TGCGCCAGCAGCTCAAGCGGACACCCTCGTTCCACTGAAGCTTTCTTT; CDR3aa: CASSSSGHPRSTEAFF
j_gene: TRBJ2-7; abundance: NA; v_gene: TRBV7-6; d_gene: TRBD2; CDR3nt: TGTGCCAGCAGCTTCCAGCGGGAGACCGGCGAGCAGTACTTC; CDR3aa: CASSFQRETGEQYF
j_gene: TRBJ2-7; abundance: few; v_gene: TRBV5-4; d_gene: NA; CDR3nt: TGTGCCAGCAGCCACCCACAGGGCAGCTCCTACGAGCAGTACTTC; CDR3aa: CASSHPQGSSYEQYF
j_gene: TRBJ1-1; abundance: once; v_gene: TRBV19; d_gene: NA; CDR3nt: TGTGCCAGTAGTATACCGGTGAACACTGAAGCTTTCTTT; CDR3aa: CASSIPVNTEAFF
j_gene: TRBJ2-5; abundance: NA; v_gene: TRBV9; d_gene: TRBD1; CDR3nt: TGTGCCAGCAGCGCCGACCCCCCCGGACAGGGCGGTGAGACCCAGTACTTC; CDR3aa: CASSADPPGQGGETQYF
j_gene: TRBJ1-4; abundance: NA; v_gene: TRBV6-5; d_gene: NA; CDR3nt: TGTGCCAGCTGGGGCGAAAAACTGTTTTTT; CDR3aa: CASWGEKLFF
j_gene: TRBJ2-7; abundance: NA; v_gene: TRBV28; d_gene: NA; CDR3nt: TGTGCCAGCCGACTTCCGCAGGGCTCCTACGAGCAGTACTTC; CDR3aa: CASRLPQGSYEQYF
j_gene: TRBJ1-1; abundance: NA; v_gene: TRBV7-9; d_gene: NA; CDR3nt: TGTGCCAGCAGCTTTCACGAGGACCAAGCTTTCTTT; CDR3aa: CASSFHEDQAFF
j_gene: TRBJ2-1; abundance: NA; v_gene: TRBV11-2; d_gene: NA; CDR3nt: TGTGCCAGCAGCTTATTACAGGGCAATGAGCAGTTCTTC; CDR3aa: CASSLLQGNEQFF
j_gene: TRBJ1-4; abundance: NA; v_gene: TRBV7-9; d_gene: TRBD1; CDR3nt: TGTGCCAGCAGCTCAGGACAGGGAGCTAATGAAAAACTGTTTTTT; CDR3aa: CASSSGQGANEKLFF
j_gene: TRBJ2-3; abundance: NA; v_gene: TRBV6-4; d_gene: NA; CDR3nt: TGTGCCAGCAGTGACGGAGGGGTCGATACGCAGTATTTT; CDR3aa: CASSDGGVDTQYF
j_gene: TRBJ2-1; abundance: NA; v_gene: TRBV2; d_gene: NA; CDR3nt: TGTGCCAGCAGTGAACCGCGTCGCAATGAGCAGTTCTTC; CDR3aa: CASSEPRRNEQFF
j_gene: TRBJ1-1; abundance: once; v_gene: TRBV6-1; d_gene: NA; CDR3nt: TGTGCCAGCGGTGAAGGACGCGCTTTCTTT; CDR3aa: CASGEGRAFF
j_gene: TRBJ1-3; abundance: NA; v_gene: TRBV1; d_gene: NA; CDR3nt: TGCACCAGCAGCCAAGATCCCTTCATCTCTGGAAACACCATATATTTT; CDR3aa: CTSSQDPFISGNTIYF
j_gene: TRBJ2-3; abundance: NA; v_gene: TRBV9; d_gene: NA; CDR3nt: TGTGCCAGCAGCGTAGGCACCCATACGCAGTATTTT; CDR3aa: CASSVGTHTQYF